The entry below gives a single TCR beta chain sequence along with its context. Which antigen it targets is not known. Base qualities were left out, and no much larger clone turns up one base away. Sequencing used an Illumina HiSeq 1500. TCRdb passed the public sequencing reads through fastp at Q25 and MiXCR, retaining productive beta sequences. Here each entry gathers all rows of one CDR3 protein and keeps the most common genes and DNA. This sample comprises around 71,000 distinct CDR3 sequences, 20% of them detected only once. The ten top clones hold roughly two thirds of the sample. The sample's treatment or condition, from its label and the paper: in vitro stimulation with specific CMV peptide epitopes to enrich CMV-specific T cells. The entry originates in a study of T cell repertoires in cytomegalovirus infection (dated by TCRdb to between 2017 and 2020). In the study overall: Peptide stimulations targeted recently identified HLA-C-restricted CMV epitopes, whose presentation resists viral immunomodulation, together with well-studied HLA-B-restricted epitopes. Because public TCR beta signatures pointed to carriage of CMV infection together with the matching HLA type, the HLA type of each donor mattered for the analysis.

Beyond this particular receptor, the publication reports: In both this cohort and an independent cohort of 300 to 450 donors, the cumulative frequency of public TCR beta family members distinguished carriers of CMV infection plus the relevant HLA type. In the ex vivo response, HLA-C-restricted CMV-specific TCR beta clonotypes were dominant, and in two of eight donors the single most frequent clonotype came from this HLA-C-restricted group.

The TCR originated in a human donor in good health (CMV status not recorded). Some clones in this sample may be carry-over from other donors' samples. Sequencing used CD8+ T cells from cultured PBMCs, obtained from culture after CMV antigen stimulation.

The CDR3 region has the sequence CSATRTGRERETQYF. The nucleotides are TGCAGTGCTACCAGGACAGGGAGGGAGAGGGAGACCCAGTACTTC. Recombination joined TRBV20-1 with TRBJ2-5; a tentative D call is TRBD1 (8 bases match). CDR1 DFQATT and CDR2 SNEGSKA were looked up in the germline V gene (reference sequence). The trim is 4 bases for V and 5 bases for J, with a gap of 20 bases between the germline ends. From the cysteine through the phenylalanine, the CDR3 covers 15 amino acids. The DNA shown is the 45-base CDR3, in frame from base 1.